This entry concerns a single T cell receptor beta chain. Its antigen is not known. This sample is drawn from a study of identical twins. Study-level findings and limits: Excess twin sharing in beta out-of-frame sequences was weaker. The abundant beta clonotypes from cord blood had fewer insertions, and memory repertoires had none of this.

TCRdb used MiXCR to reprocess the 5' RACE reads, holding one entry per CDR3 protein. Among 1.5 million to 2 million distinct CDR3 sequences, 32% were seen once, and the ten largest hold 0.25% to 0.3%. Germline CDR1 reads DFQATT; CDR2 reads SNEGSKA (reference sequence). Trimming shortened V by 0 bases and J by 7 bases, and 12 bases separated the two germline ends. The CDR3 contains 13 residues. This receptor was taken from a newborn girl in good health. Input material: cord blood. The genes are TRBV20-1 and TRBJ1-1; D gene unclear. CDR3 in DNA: TGCAGTGCTAGAGATCTGAATTTCTATGAAGCTTTCTTT. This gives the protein CSARDLNFYEAFF.